The 11 T cell receptor beta chains in this list originate from one sample, sequenced in a study of regulatory T cells in long-lasting Graves disease. As to time point: newly diagnosed GD, antithyroid drugs for less than 3 months. PBMC RNA served as the TCR library source. The authors built TCR beta libraries using iRepertoire HTBI primers and Arm-PCR of CDR3 regions. Each CDR3 protein gets one entry after TCRdb re-called the multiplex PCR reads with MiXCR. Of roughly 350,000 distinct CDR3 sequences listed, around 15% are singletons. The same sample was also used in a study of T cells in Graves' hyperthyroidism and ophthalmopathy.

Specimen: peripheral blood mononuclear cells (PBMCs), collected at new diagnosis, from a patient treated with antithyroid drugs. The receptors were sampled from a woman aged 18-35 years with Graves disease.

This clonotype was found many times. The rearrangement joins TRBV7-2 to TRBJ1-2; maybe TRBD1 (6 bases). Germline assignment: CDR1 SGHTA and CDR2 FQGNSA. The CDR3 covers 15 residues. V lost 2 bases, J lost 6 bases, and 16 bases lay in between. The chain's CDR3 is CASSLYSRGLHGYTF. The CDR3 DNA sequence: TGTGCCAGCAGCTTATACTCCAGGGGACTTCATGGCTACACCTTC. Full variable domain (outside the CDR3, taken from reference TRBV7-2 and TRBJ1-2): GAGVSQSPSNKVTEKGKDVELRCDPISGHTALYWYRQSLGQGLEFLIYFQGNSAPDKSGLPSDRFSAERTGGSVSTLTIQRTQQEDSAVYLCASSLYSRGLHGYTFGSGTRLTVV.

The gene calls are TRBV20-1 and TRBJ1-1; D ambiguous. The CDR3 consists of 15 residues. The V end was cut by 6 bases, the J end by 0 bases, with 17 bases between. Germline V gene data show CDR1 as DFQATT and CDR2 as SNEGSKA (reference sequence). CDR3 sequence: CSATTTGRMNTEAFF. For the CDR3, the DNA is TGCAGTGCAACAACGACGGGCAGAATGAACACTGAAGCTTTCTTT.

The chain recombines TRBV24-1 with TRBJ2-7; possibly TRBD1 or TRBD2 for D (5 bases each). CDR3 length equals 13 residues. The V end was cut by 5 bases, the J end by 0 bases, with 7 bases between. The germline V gene has CDR1 KGHDR and CDR2 SFDVKD. This CDR3 is CATSAGSSYEQYF. CDR3 nucleotides: TGTGCCACCAGTGCAGGGAGCTCCTACGAGCAGTACTTC.

This clonotype was detected many times. The chain employs TRBV2 and TRBJ2-7, with TRBD2 matching over 7 bases. Germline V gene data show CDR1 as SNHLY and CDR2 as FYNNEI. Trimming took 5 bases from V and 2 from J; bases not matched to a gene: 6. This CDR3 spans 14 amino acids. CDR3 in amino acids: CASSTLATAYEQYF. Written as DNA, the CDR3 is TGTGCCAGCAGTACACTAGCGACGGCCTACGAGCAGTACTTC.

This clonotype showed up many times. V and J are TRBV6-9 and TRBJ2-5; TRBD2 matches at 12 bases. Germline CDR1 is MNHGY and CDR2 is SVAAGI. V was clipped by 4 bases and J by 3 bases; unmatched bases: 3. The CDR3 totals 15 residues. CDR3 protein: CASSSRTSGKETQYF. CDR3 coding DNA: TGTGCCAGCAGTTCCCGGACTAGCGGGAAAGAGACCCAGTACTTC.

This clonotype was recorded at least ten times. V usage is TRBV3-1 and J usage is TRBJ2-5, with no clear D. V was shortened by 4 bases and J by 0 bases, with 6 bases between the two germline ends. CDR1 is LGHDT, CDR2 YNNKEL, per germline (reference sequence). This CDR3 region has 13 residues. CDR3 nucleotides: TGTGCCAGCAGCCGACACAACCAAGAGACCCAGTACTTC. It codes for CASSRHNQETQYF.

This clonotype has a count of ten or more. This chain links TRBV5-6 with TRBJ2-3, with D possibly being TRBD1 (6 bases). CDR3 length: 14 residues. V lost 6 bases to trimming and J lost 6 bases, with 17 bases between them. Germline CDR1 SGHDT, CDR2 YYEEEE. This CDR3 is CASIRGRGADTQYF. The CDR3 DNA reads as TGTGCCAGCATCAGGGGCAGGGGCGCCGATACGCAGTATTTT.

This clonotype was seen more than once but under ten times. The rearrangement joins TRBV29-1 to TRBJ2-1; TRBD2 matches at 8 bases. The CDR3 length is 14 residues. From germline, CDR1 is SQVTM and CDR2 ANQGSEA. V shed 5 bases and J 6 bases; nucleotides not matched to a gene: 9. The CDR3 sequence is CSVIGAGEGNEQFF. Here the CDR3 DNA reads TGCAGCGTTATCGGAGCGGGAGAAGGCAATGAGCAGTTCTTC.

This clonotype was recorded many times. The rearrangement links TRBV28 to TRBJ2-7; the D is unclear. In germline, CDR1 is MDHEN, CDR2 SYDVKM. The germline V and J ends were trimmed by 7 bases and 6 bases, with 16 bases remaining between them. This CDR3 is 13 amino acids long. This CDR3 is CASNQAILGEQYF. The CDR3 region has the DNA TGTGCCAGCAACCAGGCCATACTCGGCGAGCAGTACTTC.

This chain links TRBV25-1 with TRBJ2-3; TRBD1 agrees at 7 bases. Germline-derived CDR1 and CDR2 are MGHDK and SYGVNS. The trim removed 5 bases at V and 3 bases at J, leaving 11 bases unmatched. CDR3 size: 16 residues. The CDR3 nucleotides are TGTGCCAGCAGTACGAGGGGCAGGGGGTTGACAGATACGCAGTATTTT. Translation: CASSTRGRGLTDTQYF.

At least ten counts were recorded for this clonotype. The rearrangement uses TRBV20-1 and TRBJ2-1; D is perhaps TRBD1 or TRBD2 (5 bases each). This CDR3 comprises 16 residues. The V gene's germline CDR1 is DFQATT and CDR2 SNEGSKA (reference sequence). V was trimmed by 7 bases and J by 2 bases, leaving 21 bases between them. The CDR3 DNA sequence: TGCAGTGGAGGGTCCGGGACCCACACCGCCTACAATGAGCAGTTCTTC. As protein: CSGGSGTHTAYNEQFF.